The 8 T cell receptor beta chains in this list originate from one sample, sequenced in a study of early T cells in non-severe SARS-CoV-2 infection (TCRdb year 2021). The library was produced with 5' RACE. The sequencer listed for this sample is NextSeq 500. TCRdb redid the processing of the public reads, applying fastp at Q25 and MiXCR, and retained in-frame beta chains. When rows share a CDR3 protein, they turn into one entry using the most common DNA and genes. This sample lists 69,000 or so distinct CDR3 sequences; around a tenth were detected once. Jointly, the top ten make up 5.9% of the sample. The sample taken for sequencing was whole blood. The origin of the receptors is an adult who was a healthcare worker with PCR-confirmed SARS-CoV-2 infection or an uninfected control (not recorded which).

The table lists this clonotype with many counts. In nucleotides, the CDR3 is TGCAGTGCTAGTCTCCGGAATGAGCAGTTCTTC. This encodes CSASLRNEQFF. This rearrangement joins TRBV20-1 to TRBJ2-1; D is undetermined. Trimming took off 3 bases at V and 7 bases at J, with 7 bases between the two ends. Germline loops: CDR1 DFQATT, CDR2 SNEGSKA (reference sequence). This CDR3 contains 11 residues.

The chain links TRBV6-2 or TRBV6-3 to TRBJ2-4; 8 bases agree with TRBD2. Germline values: CDR1 MNHEY, CDR2 SVGEGT. The CDR3 totals 14 residues. The V segment lost 7 bases and the J segment 3 bases; nucleotides outside the gene matches: 5. CDR3 sequence (DNA): TGTGCCAGCACCGGTAGCGGGAACAAAAACATTCAGTACTTC. Translating gives CASTGSGNKNIQYF.

The CDR3 region has the DNA TGTGCCAGCAGTTTACGGCCCACCCCTTCTATCTATGGCTACACCTTC. Its translation is CASSLRPTPSIYGYTF. V gene TRBV27 combines with J gene TRBJ1-2; the D is unclear. The CDR3 sequence is 16 residues long. The germline V and J ends were trimmed by 2 bases and 4 bases, with 17 bases remaining between them. Looked up from germline, CDR1 is MNHEY and CDR2 is SMNVEV (reference sequence).

The chain carries TRBV12-3 or TRBV12-4 and TRBJ2-3; tentatively, D is TRBD1 (5 bases). This CDR3 is 16 amino acids long. V lost 4 bases and J 4 bases, leaving 18 bases between the germline ends. The CDR3 coding sequence is TGTGCCAGCAGTTCCCCGGACACCACTCGGGCAGATACGCAGTATTTT. Translation gives CASSSPDTTRADTQYF.

This clonotype was counted many times. The genes are TRBV7-2 and TRBJ2-2; TRBD2 agrees at 16 bases. Per germline, CDR1 SGHTA and CDR2 FQGNSA. The CDR3 sequence is 17 residues long. V shed 6 bases, J shed 5 bases, and the junction held 6 bases outside the gene matches. The CDR3 DNA reads as TGTGCCAGCAGAGGGACTAGCGGGGGGGCTGGAACCGGGGAGCTGTTTTTT. As protein: CASRGTSGGAGTGELFF. The full variable domain, with the rest looked up from reference TRBV7-2 and TRBJ2-2, is GAGVSQSPSNKVTEKGKDVELRCDPISGHTALYWYRQSLGQGLEFLIYFQGNSAPDKSGLPSDRFSAERTGGSVSTLTIQRTQQEDSAVYLCASRGTSGGAGTGELFFGEGSRLTVL.

This clonotype was observed a few times. V is TRBV10-3 and J is TRBJ2-5; D may correspond to TRBD1 or TRBD2 (6 bases each). The CDR3 totals 15 residues. Looked up from germline, CDR1 is ENHRY and CDR2 is SYGVKD. V lost 3 bases and J lost 2, with 13 bases in between. The CDR3 here is CAISEGGGQQETQYF. CDR3 bases: TGTGCCATCAGTGAAGGGGGAGGACAACAAGAGACCCAGTACTTC.

This clonotype showed up many times. The chain employs TRBV2 and TRBJ1-5, with 9 nucleotides matching TRBD1. With 6 bases clipped from V and 0 bases from J, the junction kept 3 bases outside the gene matches. Germline V gene data show CDR1 as SNHLY and CDR2 as FYNNEI. This CDR3 is built from 15 residues. The CDR3: CASRGTGNSNQPQHF. The CDR3 nucleotides read TGTGCCAGCAGAGGGACAGGGAATAGCAATCAGCCCCAGCATTTT. The full variable domain, in which reference TRBV2 and TRBJ1-5 provide the parts outside the CDR3, is EPEVTQTPSHQVTQMGQEVILRCVPISNHLYFYWYRQILGQKVEFLVSFYNNEISEKSEIFDDQFSVERPDGSNFTLKIRSTKLEDSAMYFCASRGTGNSNQPQHFGDGTRLSIL.

The sample holds a few counts of this clonotype. This chain connects TRBV15 to TRBJ2-3; 14 bases fit TRBD2. Germline lookup yields CDR1 LNHNV and CDR2 YYDKDF (reference sequence). The CDR3 consists of 16 residues. After removal of 5 bases from V and 1 base from J, the junction contained 2 bases not matched to a gene. In DNA form, the CDR3 reads TGTGCCACCAGCTGGGGACTAGCGGGGGGCACAGATACGCAGTATTTT. Translated, it gives CATSWGLAGGTDTQYF.